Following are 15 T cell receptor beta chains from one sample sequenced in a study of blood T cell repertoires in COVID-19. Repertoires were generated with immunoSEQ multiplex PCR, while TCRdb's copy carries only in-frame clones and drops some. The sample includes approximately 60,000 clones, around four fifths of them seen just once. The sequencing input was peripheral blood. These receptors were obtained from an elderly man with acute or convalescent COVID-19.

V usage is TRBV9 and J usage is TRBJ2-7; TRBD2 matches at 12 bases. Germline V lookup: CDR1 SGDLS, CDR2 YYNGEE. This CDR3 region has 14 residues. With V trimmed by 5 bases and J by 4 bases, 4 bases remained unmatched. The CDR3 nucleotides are TGTGCCAGCAGAATAACTAGCGGGGGGTACGAGCAGTACTTC. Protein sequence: CASRITSGGYEQYF.

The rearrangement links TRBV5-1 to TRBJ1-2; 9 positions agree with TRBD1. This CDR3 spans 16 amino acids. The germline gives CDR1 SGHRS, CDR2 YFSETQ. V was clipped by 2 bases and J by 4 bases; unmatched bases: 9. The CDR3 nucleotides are TGCGCCAGCAGCTTTGGGGGACAGGGCGTTGCCTATGGCTACACCTTC. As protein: CASSFGGQGVAYGYTF.

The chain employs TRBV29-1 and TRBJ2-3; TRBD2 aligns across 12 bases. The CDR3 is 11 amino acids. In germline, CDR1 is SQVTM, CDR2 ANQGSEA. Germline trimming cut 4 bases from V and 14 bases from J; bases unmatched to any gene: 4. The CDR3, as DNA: TGCAGCGTTGTTACTAGCGGGGGGTGGTATTTT. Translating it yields CSVVTSGGWYF.

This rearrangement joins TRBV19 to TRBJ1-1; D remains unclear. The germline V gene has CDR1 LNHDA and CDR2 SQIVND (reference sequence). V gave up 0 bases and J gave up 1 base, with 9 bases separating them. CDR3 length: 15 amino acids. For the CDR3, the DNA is TGTGCCAGTAGTATAGAACGGTTCGGGAACACTGAAGCTTTCTTT. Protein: CASSIERFGNTEAFF.

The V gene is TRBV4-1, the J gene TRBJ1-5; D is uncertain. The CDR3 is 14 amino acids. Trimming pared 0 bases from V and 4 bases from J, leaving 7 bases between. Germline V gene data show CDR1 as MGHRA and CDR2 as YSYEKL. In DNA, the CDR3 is TGCGCCAGCAGCCAAGATGGGCGAAATCAGCCCCAGCATTTT. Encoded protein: CASSQDGRNQPQHF.

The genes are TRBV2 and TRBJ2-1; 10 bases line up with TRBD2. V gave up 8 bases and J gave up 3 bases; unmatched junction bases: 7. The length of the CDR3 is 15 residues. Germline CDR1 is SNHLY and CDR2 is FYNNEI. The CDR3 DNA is TGTGCCAGCCTTGCCGCTAGCGGGGGCTACAATGAGCAGTTCTTC. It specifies CASLAASGGYNEQFF.

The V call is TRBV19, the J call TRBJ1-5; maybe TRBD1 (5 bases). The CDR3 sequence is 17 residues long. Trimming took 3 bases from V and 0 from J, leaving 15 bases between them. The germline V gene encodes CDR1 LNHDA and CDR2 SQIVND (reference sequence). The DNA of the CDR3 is TGTGCCAGTAGTATGTCCAGGGCTTTCTATAGCAATCAGCCCCAGCATTTT. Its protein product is CASSMSRAFYSNQPQHF. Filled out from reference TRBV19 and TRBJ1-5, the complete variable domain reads DGGITQSPKYLFRKEGQNVTLSCEQNLNHDAMYWYRQDPGQGLRLIYYSQIVNDFQKGDIAEGYSVSREKKESFPLTVTSAQKNPTAFYLCASSMSRAFYSNQPQHFGDGTRLSIL.

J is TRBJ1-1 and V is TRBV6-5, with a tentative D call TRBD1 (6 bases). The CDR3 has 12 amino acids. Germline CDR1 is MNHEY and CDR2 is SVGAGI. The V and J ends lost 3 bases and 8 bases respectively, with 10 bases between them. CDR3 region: CASSYGGREAFF. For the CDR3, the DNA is TGTGCCAGCAGTTATGGGGGCCGGGAAGCTTTCTTT.

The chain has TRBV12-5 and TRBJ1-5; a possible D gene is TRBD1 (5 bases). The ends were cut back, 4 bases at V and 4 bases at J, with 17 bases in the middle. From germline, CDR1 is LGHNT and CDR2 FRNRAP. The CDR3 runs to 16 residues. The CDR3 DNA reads TGTGCTAGTGGTTCTCGTACGACAGCCCCAAATCAGCCCCAGCATTTT. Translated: CASGSRTTAPNQPQHF.

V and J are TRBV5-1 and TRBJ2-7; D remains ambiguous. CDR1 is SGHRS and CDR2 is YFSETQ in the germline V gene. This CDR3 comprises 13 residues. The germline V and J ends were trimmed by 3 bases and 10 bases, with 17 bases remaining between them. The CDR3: CASSSPTLGFQYF. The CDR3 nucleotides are TGCGCCAGCAGCTCGCCAACGCTAGGCTTCCAGTACTTC. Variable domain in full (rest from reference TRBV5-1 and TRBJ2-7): KAGVTQTPRYLIKTRGQQVTLSCSPISGHRSVSWYQQTPGQGLQFLFEYFSETQRNKGNFPGRFSGRQFSNSRSEMNVSTLELGDSALYLCASSSPTLGFQYFGPGTRLTVT.

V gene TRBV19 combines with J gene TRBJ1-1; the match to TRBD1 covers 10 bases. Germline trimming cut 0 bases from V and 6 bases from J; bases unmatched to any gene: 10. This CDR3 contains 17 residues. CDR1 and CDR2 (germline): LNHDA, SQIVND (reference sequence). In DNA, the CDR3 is TGTGCCAGTAGTATAGACGCCGGGACAGGGGCGTCCGCTGAAGCTTTCTTT. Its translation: CASSIDAGTGASAEAFF.

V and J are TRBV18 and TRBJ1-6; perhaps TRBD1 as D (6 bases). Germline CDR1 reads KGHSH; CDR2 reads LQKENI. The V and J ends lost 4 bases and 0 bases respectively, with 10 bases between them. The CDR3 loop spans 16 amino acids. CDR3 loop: CASSLGQSSYNSPLHF. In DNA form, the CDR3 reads TGTGCCAGCTCACTAGGACAGAGCTCCTATAATTCACCCCTCCACTTT.

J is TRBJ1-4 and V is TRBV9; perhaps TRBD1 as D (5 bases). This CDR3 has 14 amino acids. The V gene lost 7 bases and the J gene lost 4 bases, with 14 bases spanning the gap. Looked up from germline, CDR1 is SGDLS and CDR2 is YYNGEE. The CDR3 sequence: CASSRGMGNEKLFF. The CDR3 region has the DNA TGTGCCAGCTCTCGGGGGATGGGTAATGAAAAACTGTTTTTT.

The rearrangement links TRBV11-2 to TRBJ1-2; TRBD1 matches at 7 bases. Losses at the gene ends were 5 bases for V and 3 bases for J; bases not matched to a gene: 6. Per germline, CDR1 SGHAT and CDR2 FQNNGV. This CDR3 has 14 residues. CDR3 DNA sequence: TGTGCCAGCAGCCGAGACAGGGCCGACTATGGCTACACCTTC. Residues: CASSRDRADYGYTF.

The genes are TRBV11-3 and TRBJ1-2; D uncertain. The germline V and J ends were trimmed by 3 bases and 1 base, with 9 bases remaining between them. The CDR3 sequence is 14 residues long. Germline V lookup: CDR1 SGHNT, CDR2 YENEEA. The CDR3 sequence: CASSLRTDNYGYTF. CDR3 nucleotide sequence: TGTGCCAGCAGCTTGAGAACAGATAACTATGGCTACACCTTC.